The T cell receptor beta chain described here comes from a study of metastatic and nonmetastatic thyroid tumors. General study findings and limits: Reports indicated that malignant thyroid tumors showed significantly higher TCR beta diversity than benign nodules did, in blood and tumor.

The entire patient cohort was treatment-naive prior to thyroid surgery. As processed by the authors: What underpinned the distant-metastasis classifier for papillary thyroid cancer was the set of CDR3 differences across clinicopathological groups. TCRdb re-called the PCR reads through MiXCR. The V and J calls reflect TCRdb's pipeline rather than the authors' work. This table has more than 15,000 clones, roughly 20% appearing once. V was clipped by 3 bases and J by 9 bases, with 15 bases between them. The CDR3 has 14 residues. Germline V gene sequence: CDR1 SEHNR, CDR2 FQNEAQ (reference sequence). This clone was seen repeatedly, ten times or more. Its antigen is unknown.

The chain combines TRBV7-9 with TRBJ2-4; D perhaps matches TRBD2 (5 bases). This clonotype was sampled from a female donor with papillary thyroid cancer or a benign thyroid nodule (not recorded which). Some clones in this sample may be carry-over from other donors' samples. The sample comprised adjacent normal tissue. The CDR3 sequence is CASSFRAGLGIQYF. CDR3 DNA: TGTGCCAGCAGCTTTCGGGCGGGCCTAGGCATTCAGTACTTC.